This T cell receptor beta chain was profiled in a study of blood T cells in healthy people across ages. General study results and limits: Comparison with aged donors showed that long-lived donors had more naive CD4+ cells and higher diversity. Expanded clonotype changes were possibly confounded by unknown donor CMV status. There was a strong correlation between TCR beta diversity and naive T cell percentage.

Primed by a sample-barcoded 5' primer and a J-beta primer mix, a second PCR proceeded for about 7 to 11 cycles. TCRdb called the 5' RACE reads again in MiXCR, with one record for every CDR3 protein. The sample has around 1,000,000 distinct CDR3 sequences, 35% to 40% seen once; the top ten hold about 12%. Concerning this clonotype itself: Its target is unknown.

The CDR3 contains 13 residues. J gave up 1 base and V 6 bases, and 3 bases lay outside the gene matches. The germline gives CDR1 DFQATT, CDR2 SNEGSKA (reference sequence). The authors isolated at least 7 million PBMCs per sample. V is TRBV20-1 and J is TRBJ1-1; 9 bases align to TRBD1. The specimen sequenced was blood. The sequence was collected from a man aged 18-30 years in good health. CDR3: CSARTGENTEAFF. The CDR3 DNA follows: TGCAGTGCGCGGACAGGGGAGAACACTGAAGCTTTCTTT.